The 25 T cell receptor beta chains below all came from one sample that was sequenced in a study of OX40 agonist ivuxolimab in advanced cancers. Method: immunoSEQ multiplex PCR; TCRdb's copy keeps in-frame clones and lacks some. The sample includes 50,000 or so clones, 75% to 90% of them seen just once. Sequencing was performed on CD4+ or CD8+ T cells sorted from blood, taken in a trial of the OX40 agonist ivuxolimab. Source of these receptors: an adult with an advanced solid tumor such as melanoma, head and neck, liver or kidney cancer.

This clone came up once. V gene TRBV6-6 combines with J gene TRBJ2-1; TRBD2 might be the D (7 bases). Germline assignment: CDR1 MNHNY and CDR2 SVGAGI (reference sequence). Deletions cut 5 bases from V and 9 bases from J, with 20 bases between. The CDR3 covers 15 residues. For the CDR3, the DNA is TGTGCCAGCAGTGGCGTAGTGGGGGGGCCTGGTGAGCAGTTCTTC. Its translation: CASSGVVGGPGEQFF.

The chain links TRBV5-6 to TRBJ2-3; the match to TRBD2 covers 8 bases. CDR3 length: 17 residues. V trimming: 3 bases; J trimming: 3 bases; junction bases outside the gene matches: 12. Per germline, CDR1 SGHDT and CDR2 YYEEEE. The CDR3 DNA follows: TGTGCCAGCAGCTCCTTCCTACCGGGGGGGCTAACAGATACGCAGTATTTT. It translates to CASSSFLPGGLTDTQYF. Drawing the rest from reference TRBV5-6 and TRBJ2-3, the complete variable domain is DAGVTQSPTHLIKTRGQQVTLRCSPKSGHDTVSWYQQALGQGPQFIFQYYEEEERQRGNFPDRFSGHQFPNYSSELNVNALLLGDSALYLCASSSFLPGGLTDTQYFGPGTRLTVL.

With respect to this clone: An end of the junction differs from the germline gene, which may be a read error. V usage is TRBV11-2 and J usage is TRBJ2-2; TRBD2 matches at 7 bases. CDR3 length: 11 amino acids. The germline CDR1 and CDR2 sequences are SGHAT and FQNNGV. In DNA form, the CDR3 reads TGTGCCAGCAGCCATGGGGGGGGGCTGTTTTTT. Amino acids: CASSHGGGLFF.

The CDR3 reads CASSLGQPQHF. The CDR3 DNA reads as TGTGCCAGCAGCTTAGGTCAGCCCCAGCATTTT. The rearrangement uses TRBV11-2 and TRBJ1-5; D gene uncertain. This CDR3 region has 11 residues. V dropped 1 base and J dropped 6 bases, with 1 base sitting between them. CDR1 SGHAT and CDR2 FQNNGV come from the germline V gene. Filled out from reference TRBV11-2 and TRBJ1-5, the complete variable domain reads EAGVAQSPRYKIIEKRQSVAFWCNPISGHATLYWYQQILGQGPKLLIQFQNNGVVDDSQLPKDRFSAERLKGVDSTLKIQPAKLEDSAVYLCASSLGQPQHFGDGTRLSIL.

This clone was detected only once. The rearrangement links TRBV9 to TRBJ2-3, with 10 bases aligning to TRBD2. The CDR3 loop spans 15 amino acids. Germline assignment: CDR1 SGDLS and CDR2 YYNGEE. Trimming at V came to 4 bases and at J to 4 bases, leaving 6 bases not matched to a gene. CDR3 DNA sequence: TGTGCCAGCAGCCTCAAAAGCGGGGGGGCAGATACGCAGTATTTT. Amino acids: CASSLKSGGADTQYF. Variable domain in full (rest from reference TRBV9 and TRBJ2-3): DSGVTQTPKHLITATGQRVTLRCSPRSGDLSVYWYQQSLDQGLQFLIQYYNGEERAKGNILERFSAQQFPDLHSELNLSSLELGDSALYFCASSLKSGGADTQYFGPGTRLTVL.

This chain joins TRBV29-1 and TRBJ2-3; tentatively, D is TRBD1 (5 bases). CDR3 size: 12 residues. Trimming cost V 7 bases and J 0 bases, with 8 bases left between them. The germline V gene has CDR1 SQVTM and CDR2 ANQGSEA. CDR3 loop: CSAKGSTDTQYF. As DNA, the CDR3 is TGCAGCGCAAAGGGGAGCACAGATACGCAGTATTTT.

The chain carries TRBV7-6 and TRBJ2-3; perhaps TRBD2 as D (6 bases). The CDR3 spans 11 residues. CDR1 is SGHVS, CDR2 FNYEAQ, per germline. Trimming shortened V by 5 bases and J by 8 bases, and 8 bases separated the two germline ends. CDR3 bases: TGTGCCAGCAGCCCCGGGGGTACGCAGTATTTT. Protein sequence: CASSPGGTQYF. The full variable domain, rest sourced from reference TRBV7-6 and TRBJ2-3, is GAGVSQSPRYKVTKRGQDVALRCDPISGHVSLYWYRQALGQGPEFLTYFNYEAQQDKSGLPNDRFSAERPEGSISTLTIQRTEQRDSAMYRCASSPGGTQYFGPGTRLTVL.

This CDR3 reads CASSFGQGGYEQYF. As DNA, the CDR3 is TGTGCCAGCAGTTTTGGACAGGGTGGCTACGAGCAGTACTTC. V gene TRBV28 combines with J gene TRBJ2-7; 8 bases map to TRBD1. The CDR3 has 14 residues. From germline, CDR1 is MDHEN and CDR2 SYDVKM. Trimming at V came to 3 bases and at J to 3 bases, leaving 4 bases not matched to a gene.

V gene TRBV7-2 combines with J gene TRBJ1-5, with D possibly TRBD1 on 5 matching bases. This CDR3 comprises 16 residues. V was cut by 3 bases and J by 3 bases, with 15 bases left in between. Germline values: CDR1 SGHTA, CDR2 FQGNSA. CDR3 sequence: CASSFFGAGFNQPQHF. The DNA for the CDR3 is TGTGCCAGCAGCTTTTTCGGGGCAGGGTTCAATCAGCCCCAGCATTTT.

Remarks on this clone: This CDR3 is missing its conserved last phenylalanine or tryptophan, likely due to a read error. The chain has TRBV28 and TRBJ1-1; weak D call: TRBD1 (6 bases). The V and J ends lost 2 bases and 4 bases respectively, with 11 bases between them. CDR1 is MDHEN and CDR2 is SYDVKM in the germline V gene. The CDR3 has 14 residues. The CDR3 DNA is TGTGCCAGCAGTTTACAGGGGACTTCCACTGAAGCTTTCGTT. Translation gives CASSLQGTSTEAFV.

This clone was recorded once. The conserved closing phenylalanine or tryptophan is absent in this CDR3, likely reflecting a read error. The chain has TRBV4-1 and TRBJ1-6; 7 bases agree with TRBD1. Germline V gene lookup returns CDR1 MGHRA and CDR2 YSYEKL. The CDR3 runs 15 residues. The V gene end was trimmed by 4 bases and the J gene end by 9 bases; junction bases not matched to a gene: 9. CDR3 sequence: CASSPGTEQGSPLHL. The CDR3 DNA sequence: TGCGCCAGCAGCCCTGGGACAGAGCAAGGTTCACCCCTCCACCTT.

A note on this clone: At one of its ends the junction is not consistent with the germline gene, which may arise from a read error. The J gene is TRBJ2-3, the V gene TRBV19; D may correspond to TRBD1 or TRBD2 (6 bases each). The CDR3 extends over 13 amino acids. CDR1 LNHDA and CDR2 SQIVND come from the germline V gene (reference sequence). CDR3 residues: CASSMARQGRLDF. The CDR3 DNA is TGTGCCAGTAGTATGGCCCGCCAGGGGAGGTTGGATTTT.

The chain carries TRBV4-1 and TRBJ1-1; a weak D match, TRBD1 (5 bases). CDR1 and CDR2 (germline): MGHRA, YSYEKL. V lost 0 bases, J lost 3 bases, and 11 bases lay in between. The CDR3 is 15 residues long. As DNA, the CDR3 is TGCGCCAGCAGCCAAGAGTTCAGGGTACACACTGAAGCTTTCTTT. Encoded protein: CASSQEFRVHTEAFF.

This clone appeared a single time. The J gene is TRBJ2-5, the V gene TRBV28; a possible D gene is TRBD2 (5 bases). Germline V gene sequence: CDR1 MDHEN, CDR2 SYDVKM. The CDR3 covers 16 residues. V was shortened by 2 bases and J by 5 bases, with 18 bases between the two germline ends. The CDR3 region is CASSLEIATHFETQYF. In nucleotides, the CDR3 is TGTGCCAGCAGTTTAGAGATAGCGACTCATTTTGAGACCCAGTACTTC.

This clone was counted between two and nine times. This chain joins TRBV13 and TRBJ1-1; no clear D. Trimming shortened V by 7 bases and J by 8 bases, and 17 bases separated the two germline ends. Germline CDR1 and CDR2: PRHDT and FYEKMQ (reference sequence). The CDR3 has 13 residues. CDR3 residues: CASTRWGLKEAFF. CDR3 DNA: TGTGCCAGCACCAGGTGGGGTTTAAAAGAAGCTTTCTTT.

The chain links TRBV27 to TRBJ2-1, with D tentatively TRBD2 (7 bases). Germline-derived CDR1 and CDR2 are MNHEY and SMNVEV (reference sequence). The CDR3 length is 15 residues. Trimming took 2 bases from V and 2 from J, leaving 10 bases between them. CDR3 loop: CASSLGGAPYNEQFF. In DNA form, the CDR3 reads TGTGCCAGCAGTTTAGGGGGGGCCCCCTACAATGAGCAGTTCTTC.

The CDR3 DNA follows: TGTGCCAGCAGCGTAGACTACACCACCTTCTACGAGCAGTACTTC. As protein: CASSVDYTTFYEQYF. J is TRBJ2-7 and V is TRBV9; no definite D call. The CDR3 is 15 amino acids. The V gene lost 0 bases and the J gene lost 3 bases, with 13 bases spanning the gap. Germline CDR1 SGDLS, CDR2 YYNGEE.

V and J are TRBV29-1 and TRBJ1-2, with TRBD1 matching over 8 bases. With 5 bases clipped from V and 6 bases from J, the junction kept 5 bases outside the gene matches. Germline V lookup: CDR1 SQVTM, CDR2 ANQGSEA. The length of the CDR3 is 12 residues. The CDR3 nucleotides read TGCAGCGTTCTCCCAGGGGGCCATGGCTACACCTTC. Encoded protein: CSVLPGGHGYTF.

CDR3 DNA sequence: TGTGCCAGCAGTCCGGGGGAAAGCTCCTACGAGCAGTACTTC. Encoded protein: CASSPGESSYEQYF. This sequence joins TRBV28 and TRBJ2-7, with a weak D call TRBD2 (6 bases). Germline CDR1 and CDR2: MDHEN and SYDVKM. The CDR3 runs 14 residues. Between the trimmed V and J ends, which lost 5 bases and 0 bases, there was a span of 11 bases.

The genes are TRBV7-8 and TRBJ2-7; maybe TRBD1 (6 bases). Germline V lookup: CDR1 SGHVS, CDR2 FQNEAQ. This CDR3 is 13 amino acids long. The V and J ends lost 2 bases and 4 bases respectively, with 9 bases between them. The CDR3 DNA sequence: TGTGCCAGCAGCTTAAACACAGGGTACGAGCAGTACTTC. Residues: CASSLNTGYEQYF.

This chain connects TRBV7-3 to TRBJ2-1; possibly TRBD2 for D (7 bases). CDR1 and CDR2 from the germline V gene are SGHTA and FQGTGA. The CDR3 has 15 amino acids. Trimming cost V 5 bases and J 9 bases, with 20 bases left between them. CDR3 sequence (DNA): TGTGCCAGCAGCCCTAGTGGGGGGGCCATTGGTGAGCAGTTCTTC. This gives the protein CASSPSGGAIGEQFF.

V usage is TRBV9 and J usage is TRBJ2-1; no definite D call. V was cut by 9 bases and J by 4 bases, with 8 bases left in between. There are 11 residues in the CDR3. Germline values: CDR1 SGDLS, CDR2 YYNGEE. The CDR3 region has the DNA TGTGCCACCGGCAAGTACAATGAGCAGTTCTTC. Amino acid sequence: CATGKYNEQFF.

V is TRBV6-1 and J is TRBJ2-1; D unclear. Deletions cut 3 bases from V and 3 bases from J, with 9 bases between. The CDR3 has 14 amino acids. The germline gives CDR1 MNHNS, CDR2 SASEGT. Written as DNA, the CDR3 is TGTGCCAGCAGTGAGCAGGTTAGCTACAATGAGCAGTTCTTC. It yields the protein CASSEQVSYNEQFF.

This clone was observed a few times. V is TRBV18 and J is TRBJ1-1; TRBD1 is a possible D gene (5 bases). Trimming removed 3 bases from V and 1 base from J, with 9 bases in between. The CDR3 sequence is 14 residues long. Germline V lookup: CDR1 KGHSH, CDR2 LQKENI. The CDR3 spells CASSPIDRNTEAFF. DNA of the CDR3: TGTGCCAGCTCACCTATCGACAGGAACACTGAAGCTTTCTTT.

This clone is labeled medium-sized. The chain joins TRBV19 to TRBJ1-3; D not certain. Trimming removed 3 bases from V and 0 bases from J, with 12 bases in between. The CDR3 loop spans 16 amino acids. CDR1 is LNHDA and CDR2 is SQIVND in the germline V gene (reference sequence). In nucleotides, the CDR3 is TGTGCCAGTAGTATTAGTCTGGCGAGCTCTGGAAACACCATATATTTT. Protein: CASSISLASSGNTIYF.